The 30 T cell receptor beta chains below were found in one sample sequenced in a study of T cells after yellow fever vaccination. TCRdb redid the calling of the 5' RACE reads with MiXCR, one entry per CDR3 protein. There are about 42,000 distinct CDR3 sequences in the sample; around 6.5% occur only once, and over 9.5% lies in the top ten. The sequenced sample was PBMCs, either bulk or a sorted T-cell subset (CD4+, CD8+, memory, or dextramer-sorted; not recorded which), obtained 45 days after the yellow fever booster vaccination. These receptors were collected from a man aged 25 to 40 who received the YFV17D yellow fever vaccine.

This clonotype was counted only a few times. The genes are TRBV5-1 and TRBJ2-5; D may be TRBD1 (5 bases). CDR1 is SGHRS, CDR2 YFSETQ, per germline. The V end was cut by 5 bases, the J end by 2 bases, with 10 bases between. The length of the CDR3 is 13 residues. CDR3 sequence: CASRQNRQETQYF. CDR3 coding DNA: TGCGCCAGCAGACAAAACAGGCAAGAGACCCAGTACTTC.

Ten or more counts support this clonotype. The chain links TRBV5-1 to TRBJ2-7, with D possibly matching TRBD2 (7 bases). Per germline, CDR1 SGHRS and CDR2 YFSETQ. V lost 4 bases, J lost 2 bases, and 16 bases lay in between. The CDR3 is 15 amino acids. The CDR3: CASSPRGGGAYEQYF. As DNA, the CDR3 is TGCGCCAGCAGCCCCAGGGGCGGGGGAGCCTACGAGCAGTACTTC.

This clonotype showed up many times. The chain is built from TRBV28 and TRBJ2-5; D perhaps matches TRBD2 (7 bases). Germline CDR1 reads MDHEN; CDR2 reads SYDVKM. Trimming removed 4 bases from V and 2 bases from J, with 14 bases in between. CDR3 size: 15 residues. As DNA, the CDR3 is TGTGCCAGCAGTTCCGGCGGGGGCGCTCAAGAGACCCAGTACTTC. Amino acids: CASSSGGGAQETQYF.

V usage is TRBV7-9 and J usage is TRBJ1-4; no clear D gene. The V end was cut by 5 bases, the J end by 6 bases, with 7 bases between. The germline gives CDR1 SEHNR, CDR2 FQNEAQ (reference sequence). The CDR3 sequence is 12 residues long. The CDR3 spells CASSLNYEKLFF. The CDR3, as DNA: TGTGCCAGCAGCCTGAACTATGAAAAACTGTTTTTT.

The table lists this clonotype with many counts. This chain links TRBV6-2 or TRBV6-3 with TRBJ2-7; a weak D match, TRBD1 (6 bases). With 2 bases removed from V and 7 bases from J, the gap between germline ends came to 18 bases. The CDR3 extends over 15 amino acids. The germline gives CDR1 MNHEY, CDR2 SVGEGT. CDR3 sequence: CASSYGTGKPWEQYF. The CDR3 coding sequence is TGTGCCAGCAGTTACGGTACAGGGAAGCCGTGGGAGCAGTACTTC.

This chain links TRBV18 with TRBJ2-7; 7 bases align to TRBD1. The V gene end was trimmed by 2 bases and the J gene end by 5 bases; junction bases not matched to a gene: 0. CDR1 KGHSH and CDR2 LQKENI come from the germline V gene. The CDR3 sequence is 12 residues long. The CDR3 reads CASSPDRDEQYF. CDR3 DNA: TGTGCCAGCTCACCAGACAGGGACGAGCAGTACTTC.

This clonotype was found a few times. V and J are TRBV7-9 and TRBJ1-1; 9 bases fit TRBD1. CDR1 SEHNR and CDR2 FQNEAQ come from the germline V gene (reference sequence). V shed 5 bases and J 4 bases; nucleotides not matched to a gene: 5. The CDR3 loop spans 14 amino acids. The CDR3 is CASSTDRGSTEAFF. CDR3 DNA: TGTGCCAGCAGCACGGACAGGGGTAGCACTGAAGCTTTCTTT.

This clonotype was seen only a few times. The rearrangement links TRBV20-1 to TRBJ2-2; 11 bases fit TRBD1. V shed 5 bases and J 1 base; nucleotides not matched to a gene: 15. Germline CDR1 is DFQATT and CDR2 is SNEGSKA (reference sequence). The CDR3 length is 19 residues. Written as DNA, the CDR3 is TGCAGTGCTTCCCTACCTCGGACAGGGGGCGCGAGGAACACCGGGGAGCTGTTTTTT. Translation: CSASLPRTGGARNTGELFF.

This clonotype has at least ten counts. The rearrangement links TRBV7-2 to TRBJ1-5; 9 bases are shared with TRBD1. The CDR3 is 17 residues long. Germline V gene sequence: CDR1 SGHTA, CDR2 FQGNSA. V lost 4 bases to trimming and J lost 6 bases; unmatched junction nucleotides: 13. Here the CDR3 DNA reads TGTGCCAGCAGCTGGGTGACAGGGGGGGATTTCGGTCAGCCCCAGCATTTT. It is translated as CASSWVTGGDFGQPQHF.

This clonotype was observed a few times. The rearrangement links TRBV9 to TRBJ1-2; TRBD1 might be the D (6 bases). The CDR3 is 14 amino acids. Germline CDR1 SGDLS, CDR2 YYNGEE. V gave up 0 bases and J gave up 4 bases, with 10 bases separating them. The CDR3 DNA is TGTGCCAGCAGCGTAGCGGGGGGGCCCTATGGCTACACCTTC. It codes for CASSVAGGPYGYTF.

There are a few counts of this clonotype. The rearrangement joins TRBV28 to TRBJ2-1, with D perhaps matching TRBD2 (5 bases). CDR1 is MDHEN and CDR2 is SYDVKM in the germline V gene. The CDR3 has 16 residues. Trimming left V 1 base short and J 1 base short, with 11 bases between. CDR3 bases: TGTGCCAGCAGTTTATCTTGGCGGGTTTCCTACAATGAGCAGTTCTTC. The encoded protein is CASSLSWRVSYNEQFF.

This clonotype was detected many times. This sequence joins TRBV7-2 and TRBJ1-2, with a weak D call TRBD1 (5 bases). The CDR3 spans 13 residues. Trimming took 2 bases from V and 4 from J, leaving 8 bases between them. Germline loops: CDR1 SGHTA, CDR2 FQGNSA. The chain's CDR3 is CASSLRGVYGYTF. The CDR3 bases are TGTGCCAGCAGCTTAAGGGGAGTCTATGGCTACACCTTC.

This clonotype showed up many times. This chain joins TRBV20-1 and TRBJ1-1; perhaps TRBD1 as D (6 bases). The CDR3 is made up of 13 amino acids. V dropped 1 base and J dropped 6 bases, with 12 bases sitting between them. Per germline, CDR1 DFQATT and CDR2 SNEGSKA (reference sequence). This CDR3 is CSARVWGASEAFF. CDR3 DNA sequence: TGCAGTGCTAGAGTATGGGGGGCGTCTGAAGCTTTCTTT.

In its sample, this clonotype was seen many times. The rearrangement joins TRBV28 to TRBJ1-1; 7 nucleotides agree with TRBD1. Germline values: CDR1 MDHEN, CDR2 SYDVKM. The CDR3 runs to 13 residues. Trimming took 7 bases from V and 4 from J; bases not matched to a gene: 6. Here the CDR3 DNA reads TGTGCCAGCAACCGGGCAGGGGGCACTGAAGCTTTCTTT. Translated, it gives CASNRAGGTEAFF.

This clonotype was recorded at least ten times. The CDR3 DNA is TGTGCCAGCAGTTTGACACTCTCCTACGAGCAGTACTTC. It codes for CASSLTLSYEQYF. The chain recombines TRBV27 with TRBJ2-7; no clear D gene. The CDR3 spans 13 residues. Trimming took 3 bases from V and 0 from J, leaving 6 bases between them. Germline V gives CDR1 MNHEY, CDR2 SMNVEV (reference sequence).

This clonotype was seen many times. This chain joins TRBV6-2 or TRBV6-3 and TRBJ1-1; D unresolved. With 3 bases removed from V and 0 bases from J, the gap between germline ends came to 8 bases. Per germline, CDR1 MNHEY and CDR2 SVGEGT. CDR3 size: 14 residues. The CDR3 DNA follows: TGTGCCAGCAGTTATGCGGTTATGAACACTGAAGCTTTCTTT. It specifies CASSYAVMNTEAFF.

The chain is built from TRBV24-1 and TRBJ1-1; D may be TRBD1 (5 bases). CDR3 length: 15 amino acids. Germline CDR1 and CDR2: KGHDR and SFDVKD. Trimming took 4 bases from V and 5 from J, leaving 16 bases between them. This CDR3 reads CATSDQRDGRTEAFF. The DNA for the CDR3 is TGTGCCACCAGTGACCAACGGGACGGTCGGACTGAAGCTTTCTTT.

This clonotype was seen a few times. This chain connects TRBV5-1 to TRBJ2-5; no clear D. The CDR3 totals 14 residues. CDR1 and CDR2 (germline): SGHRS, YFSETQ. Trimming took 2 bases from V and 2 from J, leaving 10 bases between them. The CDR3 reads CASSFNSLQETQYF. CDR3 bases: TGCGCCAGCAGCTTTAACAGCCTTCAAGAGACCCAGTACTTC.

V usage is TRBV11-2 and J usage is TRBJ1-4; D gene ambiguous. Germline assignment: CDR1 SGHAT and CDR2 FQNNGV. The CDR3 runs to 15 residues. The V gene lost 5 bases and the J gene lost 7 bases, with 17 bases spanning the gap. The CDR3 region has the DNA TGTGCCAGCAGCCCGGACGGACTGGCTAGTGAAAAACTGTTTTTT. Residues: CASSPDGLASEKLFF.

This clonotype appeared a few times. The chain employs TRBV19 and TRBJ2-1, with D uncertain. The CDR3 is 16 residues long. Trimming cost V 3 bases and J 0 bases, with 12 bases left between them. Germline V gene lookup returns CDR1 LNHDA and CDR2 SQIVND (reference sequence). CDR3 in DNA: TGTGCCAGTAGTATTAACGTGCGCAGCTCCTACAATGAGCAGTTCTTC. It specifies CASSINVRSSYNEQFF.

The rearrangement uses TRBV12-3 or TRBV12-4 and TRBJ1-5; tentatively, D is TRBD1 (5 bases). The CDR3 spans 16 residues. Trimming left V 5 bases short and J 0 bases short, with 14 bases between. The DNA of the CDR3 is TGTGCCAGCAGTGGTCAGGGCGGGGGTAGCAATCAGCCCCAGCATTTT. Translation: CASSGQGGGSNQPQHF.

This clonotype has a count of ten or more. This chain connects TRBV20-1 to TRBJ2-1; perhaps TRBD2 as D (6 bases). Germline lookup yields CDR1 DFQATT and CDR2 SNEGSKA (reference sequence). V gave up 6 bases and J gave up 4 bases, with 13 bases separating them. CDR3 length equals 13 residues. As DNA, the CDR3 is TGCAGTGCCCCGGGAGTGGGGTACAATGAGCAGTTCTTC. It encodes CSAPGVGYNEQFF.

In its sample, this clonotype was seen many times. CDR3 amino acids: CASSERGGRAFSLKFF. The CDR3 bases are TGTGCCAGCAGCGAGCGAGGGGGGAGGGCTTTTAGCTTGAAGTTCTTC. The V call is TRBV28, the J call TRBJ2-1, with D maybe TRBD2 (7 bases). Trimming took off 6 bases at V and 14 bases at J, with 29 bases between the two ends. The germline V gene has CDR1 MDHEN and CDR2 SYDVKM. The CDR3 runs to 16 residues.

This clonotype has ten or more counts. This chain uses TRBV29-1 with TRBJ1-1, with D possibly being TRBD1 (6 bases). V lost 4 bases to trimming and J lost 6 bases, with 21 bases between them. Per germline, CDR1 SQVTM and CDR2 ANQGSEA. The CDR3 totals 15 residues. The CDR3, as DNA: TGCAGCGTTGGAGGGGGAGTACGGGGAGGGGCTGAAGCTTTCTTT. It is translated as CSVGGGVRGGAEAFF.

The sample holds many counts of this clonotype. The V and J genes are TRBV20-1 and TRBJ2-1; D is unresolved. CDR3 size: 14 residues. V was shortened by 4 bases and J by 6 bases, with 16 bases between the two germline ends. Germline loops: CDR1 DFQATT, CDR2 SNEGSKA (reference sequence). The DNA for the CDR3 is TGCAGTGCTAACTACCCCATCGTTCGCAATGAGCAGTTCTTC. It encodes CSANYPIVRNEQFF.

J is TRBJ2-5 and V is TRBV28; no reliable D call. In germline, CDR1 is MDHEN, CDR2 SYDVKM. Deletions cut 2 bases from V and 2 bases from J, with 9 bases between. CDR3 length: 14 amino acids. CDR3 in amino acids: CASSLIRRQETQYF. In nucleotides, the CDR3 is TGTGCCAGCAGTTTAATTCGGAGACAAGAGACCCAGTACTTC.

In its sample, this clonotype was seen a few times. The V gene is TRBV25-1, the J gene TRBJ2-1; D gene ambiguous. This CDR3 is 13 amino acids long. In germline, CDR1 is MGHDK, CDR2 SYGVNS. Trimming took off 4 bases at V and 8 bases at J, with 12 bases between the two ends. CDR3 in DNA: TGTGCCAGCAGTGGAGTGGGTCGCGATGAGCAGTTCTTC. It codes for CASSGVGRDEQFF.

The rearrangement links TRBV7-6 to TRBJ1-4; D is possibly TRBD1 (6 bases). The CDR3 has 15 residues. V dropped 4 bases and J dropped 6 bases, with 15 bases sitting between them. In germline, CDR1 is SGHVS, CDR2 FNYEAQ. CDR3 in amino acids: CASSSNREAYEKLFF. The CDR3 nucleotides are TGTGCCAGCAGCTCAAACAGGGAAGCGTATGAAAAACTGTTTTTT.

The table lists this clonotype with many counts. This sequence joins TRBV27 and TRBJ2-4; TRBD2 is a possible D gene (5 bases). The CDR3 spans 15 residues. CDR1 is MNHEY, CDR2 SMNVEV, per germline (reference sequence). V lost 4 bases to trimming and J lost 1 base, with 11 bases between them. The CDR3 region is CASSSPGSAKNIQYF. The CDR3 DNA reads as TGTGCCAGCAGTTCACCGGGATCGGCCAAAAACATTCAGTACTTC.

The table lists this clonotype with many counts. The J gene is TRBJ2-3, the V gene TRBV9; no reliable D call. Looked up from germline, CDR1 is SGDLS and CDR2 is YYNGEE. This CDR3 contains 13 residues. V lost 2 bases and J 6 bases, leaving 10 bases between the germline ends. CDR3 sequence reads: CASSVTPHDTQYF. The DNA of the CDR3 is TGTGCCAGCAGCGTGACTCCCCACGATACGCAGTATTTT.